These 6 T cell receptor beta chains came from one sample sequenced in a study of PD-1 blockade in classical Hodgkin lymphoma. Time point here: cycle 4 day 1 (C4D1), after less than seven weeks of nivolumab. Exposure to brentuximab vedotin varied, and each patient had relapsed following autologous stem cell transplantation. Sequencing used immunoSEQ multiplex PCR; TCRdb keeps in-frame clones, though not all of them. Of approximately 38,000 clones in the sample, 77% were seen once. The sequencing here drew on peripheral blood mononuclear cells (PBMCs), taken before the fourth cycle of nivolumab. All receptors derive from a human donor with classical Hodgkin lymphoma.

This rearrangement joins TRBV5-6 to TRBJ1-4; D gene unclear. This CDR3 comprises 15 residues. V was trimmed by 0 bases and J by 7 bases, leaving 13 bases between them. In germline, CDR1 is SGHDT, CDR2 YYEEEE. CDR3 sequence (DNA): TGTGCCAGCAGCTTGGGCCCAGGACTGGGTGAAAAACTGTTTTTT. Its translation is CASSLGPGLGEKLFF.

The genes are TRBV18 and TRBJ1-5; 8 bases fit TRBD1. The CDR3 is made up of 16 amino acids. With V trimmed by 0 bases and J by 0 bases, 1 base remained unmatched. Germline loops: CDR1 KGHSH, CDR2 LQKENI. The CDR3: CASSPPGQASNQPQHF. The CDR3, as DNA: TGTGCCAGCTCACCACCGGGACAGGCTAGCAATCAGCCCCAGCATTTT.

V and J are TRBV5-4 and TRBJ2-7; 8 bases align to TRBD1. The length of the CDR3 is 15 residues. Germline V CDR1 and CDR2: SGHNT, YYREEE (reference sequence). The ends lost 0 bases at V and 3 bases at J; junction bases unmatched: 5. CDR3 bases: TGTGCCAGCAGCTTGGATAACAGGGGGAGCTACGAGCAGTACTTC. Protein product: CASSLDNRGSYEQYF.

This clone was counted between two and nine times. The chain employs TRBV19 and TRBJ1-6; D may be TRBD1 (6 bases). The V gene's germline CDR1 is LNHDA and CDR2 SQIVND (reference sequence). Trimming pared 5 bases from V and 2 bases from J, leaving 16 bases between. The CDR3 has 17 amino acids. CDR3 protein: CASSPRRGHTYNSPLHF. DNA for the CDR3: TGTGCCAGTAGTCCCCGACGGGGGCATACCTATAATTCACCCCTCCACTTT.

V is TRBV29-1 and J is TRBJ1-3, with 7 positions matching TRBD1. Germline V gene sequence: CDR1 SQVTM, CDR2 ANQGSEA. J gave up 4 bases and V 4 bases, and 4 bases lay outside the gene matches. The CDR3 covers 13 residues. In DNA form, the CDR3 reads TGCAGCGTTGTGAAGGGGGCGGGAAACACCATATATTTT. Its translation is CSVVKGAGNTIYF.

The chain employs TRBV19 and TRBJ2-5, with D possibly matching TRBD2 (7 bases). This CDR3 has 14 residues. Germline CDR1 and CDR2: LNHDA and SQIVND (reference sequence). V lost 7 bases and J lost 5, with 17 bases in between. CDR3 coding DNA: TGTGCCAGTAACGTGGGGGGGCATTCGGAGACCCAGTACTTC. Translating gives CASNVGGHSETQYF.